The source of this T cell receptor beta chain is a study of blood T cell repertoires in COVID-19. Study at large: COVID-19 samples, acute and convalescent, were from the United States, Italy and Spain.

The CDR3 is 16 residues long. Germline assignment: CDR1 MGHDK and CDR2 SYGVNS. V gave up 6 bases and J gave up 7 bases; unmatched junction bases: 12. Under the authors' procedure: Amplified reference gene primers provided the basis for estimating nucleated cell counts. Profiling relied on immunoSEQ multiplex PCR, and the TCRdb table lists in-frame clones only, not all of them. V, J and clone size reflect that table, while D and trimming were determined from the DNA. The sample has about 520,000 clones, roughly 85% seen once. This receptor was taken from a human donor in a cohort sampled during active COVID-19. The sample consisted of peripheral blood. The chain links TRBV25-1 to TRBJ2-1; 10 nucleotides align to TRBD1. The CDR3 sequence is CASRGNTGQGRNEQFF. CDR3 sequence (DNA): TGTGCCAGCAGGGGGAACACGGGACAGGGGAGGAATGAGCAGTTCTTC.